These 8 T cell receptor beta chains were sequenced from one sample in a study of blood T cell repertoires in COVID-19. Repertoires were generated with immunoSEQ multiplex PCR, while TCRdb's copy carries only in-frame clones and drops some. The sample lists under 95,000 clones, under 95% seen once, with 3.9% in the top ten. Source material: peripheral blood. The receptors originated from a woman aged 50 to 60 in a cohort sampled during active COVID-19.

This chain joins TRBV7-3 and TRBJ2-2; the match to TRBD2 covers 13 bases. Trimming removed 2 bases from V and 4 bases from J; junction bases left unmatched: 13. The V gene's germline CDR1 is SGHTA and CDR2 FQGTGA. The CDR3 covers 20 residues. The CDR3 DNA reads as TGTGCCAGCAGCTTACGGACTAGCGGGAGACTGCTAGGTATCACCGGGGAGCTGTTTTTT. Its protein product is CASSLRTSGRLLGITGELFF.

The V and J genes are TRBV28 and TRBJ2-5, with D possibly matching TRBD1 (5 bases). The ends were cut back, 4 bases at V and 5 bases at J, with 14 bases in the middle. The CDR3 loop spans 14 amino acids. CDR1 is MDHEN, CDR2 SYDVKM, per germline. CDR3 in DNA: TGTGCCAGCAGTTCCAGGGCCACGGTGGAGACCCAGTACTTC. This translates into CASSSRATVETQYF.

V is TRBV3-1 (or the pseudogene TRBV3-2) and J is TRBJ2-7, with TRBD2 matching over 9 bases. The V gene end was trimmed by 4 bases and the J gene end by 0 bases; junction bases not matched to a gene: 10. Germline loops: CDR1 LGHDT, CDR2 YNNKEL (reference sequence). The CDR3 spans 17 residues. The CDR3 DNA is TGTGCCAGCAGCCCTACGGGTAGCGGGGGCCTCTCCTACGAGCAGTACTTC. Encoded protein: CASSPTGSGGLSYEQYF.

This chain's CDR3 is CAISEQEYEQYF. DNA of the CDR3: TGTGCCATCAGTGAACAAGAATACGAGCAGTACTTC. This sequence joins TRBV10-3 and TRBJ2-7; D uncertain. The CDR3 is made up of 12 amino acids. Germline loops: CDR1 ENHRY, CDR2 SYGVKD. V was cut by 3 bases and J by 4 bases, with 7 bases left in between.

The chain has TRBV10-3 and TRBJ1-1, with TRBD1 matching 9 bases. The J segment lost 10 bases and the V segment lost 0 bases, leaving 9 bases of the junction unmatched. CDR3 length: 15 amino acids. The germline CDR1 and CDR2 sequences are ENHRY and SYGVKD. The CDR3 protein is CAISESRDRDLVAFF. CDR3 DNA: TGTGCCATCAGTGAGTCGCGGGACAGGGACTTAGTAGCTTTCTTT.

The chain combines TRBV3-1 (or the pseudogene TRBV3-2) with TRBJ1-1; 8 bases match TRBD1. The germline V gene has CDR1 LGHDT and CDR2 YNNKEL (reference sequence). The CDR3 has 13 residues. V was pared by 4 bases and J by 7 bases, with 5 bases of the junction left unmatched. This CDR3 reads CASSRGQGSEAFF. The CDR3 DNA is TGTGCCAGCAGCCGAGGACAGGGAAGTGAAGCTTTCTTT.

The V call is TRBV19, the J call TRBJ2-2; D is undetermined. The CDR3 is made up of 15 amino acids. Germline V gives CDR1 LNHDA, CDR2 SQIVND (reference sequence). V shed 0 bases and J shed 4 bases, with 9 bases lying between them. CDR3 sequence reads: CASSIEGRSTGELFF. As DNA, the CDR3 is TGTGCCAGTAGTATAGAGGGCAGGTCCACCGGGGAGCTGTTTTTT.

This clone was counted between two and nine times. The chain combines TRBV27 with TRBJ1-6; unclear D gene. Germline V gives CDR1 MNHEY, CDR2 SMNVEV (reference sequence). The CDR3 sequence is 16 residues long. V gave up 5 bases and J gave up 0 bases, with 11 bases separating them. As DNA, the CDR3 is TGTGCCAGCAGTCCCAGACACAGCTCCTATAATTCACCCCTCCACTTT. As protein: CASSPRHSSYNSPLHF.